This TCR beta chain was retrieved from a study of T cell changes during pregnancy in multiple sclerosis. The CDR3 has 14 residues. Trimming removed 5 bases from V and 2 bases from J; junction bases left unmatched: 5. Germline V lookup: CDR1 LNHDA, CDR2 SQIVND (reference sequence). Here immunoSEQ multiplex PCR was the method, and the copy in TCRdb shows in-frame clones only, minus some. The data show 17,000 or so clones, 88% seen once. The V gene is TRBV19, the J gene TRBJ2-7, with 8 positions matching TRBD1. Sample: CD8+ T cells from peripheral blood mononuclear cells, taken after pregnancy. The receptor's source is a female donor in good health, enrolled as a control in a pregnancy study. The CDR3 loop is CASSPGQGPYEQYF. The CDR3 bases are TGTGCCAGTAGTCCAGGACAGGGTCCCTACGAGCAGTACTTC.